This T cell receptor (beta chain) was sequenced for a study of radiotherapy plus CTLA-4 blockade in lung cancer. Notes on the study in general: Clones of tumor-derived TCRs expanded in blood after radiotherapy plus ipilimumab.

The repertoire was sequenced with immunoSEQ multiplex PCR; TCRdb's copy has only in-frame clones and lacks some. The sample comprises fewer than 45,000 clones, about two thirds of which are singletons, and about 11% rests with the top ten. Comment on this clone: The antigen remains unidentified.

Germline CDR1 and CDR2: SGHNT and YENEEA. J gave up 1 base and V 6 bases, and 2 bases lay outside the gene matches. The CDR3 runs 14 residues. The source material was peripheral blood, sampled from a patient treated with radiotherapy plus ipilimumab. The clonotype comes from a human donor with non-small cell lung cancer who had stable disease on radiotherapy plus ipilimumab. The chain carries TRBV11-3 and TRBJ2-2, with TRBD1 identical over 7 bases. CDR3 sequence reads: CASRYRGNTGELFF. DNA for the CDR3: TGTGCCAGCAGGTACAGGGGGAACACCGGGGAGCTGTTTTTT.